This T cell receptor (beta chain) comes out of a study of PD-1 blockade in classical Hodgkin lymphoma. Assay: immunoSEQ multiplex PCR; the TCRdb copy retains only in-frame clones and omits some. The sample holds 17,000 or so clones; just under 85% are singletons and the top ten take 1%. The patients all showed relapse after autologous stem cell transplantation, while their brentuximab vedotin exposure varied. From thawed PBMCs, CD4+ T cells were purified using magnetic negative selection. Under best response, outcomes were complete response, partial response or progressive disease. Source: CD4+ T cells from blood, taken at baseline. The sequence was obtained from a human donor with classical Hodgkin lymphoma.

CDR3 nucleotide sequence: TGTGCCAGCAGTTCCCCGAGGGAATTTGGAGAGACCCAGTACTTC. This encodes CASSSPREFGETQYF. This chain joins TRBV6-5 and TRBJ2-5; TRBD2 is a possible D gene (5 bases). V lost 4 bases and J 4 bases, leaving 16 bases between the germline ends. In germline, CDR1 is MNHEY, CDR2 SVGAGI. There are 15 residues in the CDR3.